A selection of T cell receptor beta chains follows, all from one sample in a study of sequential checkpoint blockade in melanoma. Clones were read by immunoSEQ multiplex PCR, and TCRdb kept only the in-frame ones, dropping some. The data show approximately 4,800 clones, around a quarter seen once. The sequences come from tumor tissue (inferred from file names), collected from a patient given nivolumab and ipilimumab in sequence. These receptors all stem from a human donor with melanoma. The CDR3 runs from the conserved cysteine through the conserved F or W. D genes are given only for firm matches. Clone size is given for some rows only: seen once, a few or many times, or a class if the clone is expanded.

d_gene | j_gene | abundance | v_gene | CDR3aa | CDR3nt
NA | TRBJ2-7 | NA | TRBV11-3 | CASSLGAAASSVIYEQYF | TGTGCCAGCAGCTTAGGGGCGGCGGCCAGCAGCGTTATCTACGAGCAGTACTTC
NA | TRBJ1-1 | few | TRBV6-8 | CASRDSDAYTEAFF | TGTGCCAGCAGAGACAGTGATGCGTACACTGAAGCTTTCTTT
TRBD1 | TRBJ2-5 | NA | TRBV7-6 | CASSFRDSFQETQYF | TGTGCCAGCAGCTTCCGGGACAGCTTCCAAGAGACCCAGTACTTC
NA | TRBJ2-7 | NA | TRBV29-1 | CSVEVWERRGYEQYF | TGCAGCGTTGAAGTTTGGGAGAGGAGGGGTTACGAGCAGTACTTC
NA | TRBJ2-7 | few | TRBV10-3 | CAISESMLYEQYF | TGTGCCATCAGTGAGTCCATGCTCTACGAGCAGTACTTC
TRBD1 | TRBJ1-1 | NA | TRBV23-1 | CASSQRTGGTEAFF | TGCGCCAGCAGCCAGAGGACAGGGGGCACTGAAGCTTTCTTT
NA | TRBJ2-3 | NA | TRBV19 | CASRIAGDTQYF | TGTGCCAGTAGAATCGCGGGAGATACGCAGTATTTT
NA | TRBJ2-5 | few | TRBV9 | CASSVGWGETQYF | TGTGCCAGCAGCGTAGGTTGGGGGGAGACCCAGTACTTC
NA | TRBJ1-2 | many | TRBV4-1 | CASSQSGLYGYTF | TGCGCCAGCAGCCAATCGGGGCTCTATGGCTACACCTTC
NA | TRBJ2-2 | many | TRBV11-3 | CASSLEGALRTTSTGELFF | TGTGCCAGCAGCTTAGAGGGGGCCCTACGGACCACGAGCACCGGGGAGCTGTTTTTT
NA | TRBJ2-1 | medium-sized | TRBV6-8 | CASSYSDNEQFF | TGTGCCAGCAGTTACTCAGACAATGAGCAGTTCTTC
NA | TRBJ2-5 | NA | TRBV11-3 | CASSLLAGLETQYF | TGTGCCAGCAGCTTACTAGCCGGGTTGGAGACCCAGTACTTC
NA | TRBJ1-1 | NA | TRBV6-8 | CASSYGPGPNAEAFF | TGTGCCAGCAGTTACGGTCCGGGCCCGAACGCTGAAGCTTTCTTT
NA | TRBJ1-1 | medium-sized | TRBV19 | CASSILPGTTNTEAFF | TGTGCCAGTAGTATCCTCCCGGGCACTACGAACACTGAAGCTTTCTTT
TRBD2 | TRBJ2-5 | NA | TRBV19 | CASSISSGRAETQYF | TGTGCCAGTAGTATATCGAGCGGGAGAGCAGAGACCCAGTACTTC
TRBD1 | TRBJ2-2 | few | TRBV19 | CATISGGIAGELFF | TGTGCCACTATATCAGGGGGTATCGCCGGGGAGCTGTTTTTT